The 21 T cell receptor beta chains presented below share a single source sample, sequenced in a study of T cells after yellow fever vaccination. Each CDR3 protein is one row after TCRdb ran MiXCR on the 5' RACE reads. The table includes about 340,000 distinct CDR3 sequences, around 4.1% detected once. This sample comprised PBMCs, obtained 5 days after the yellow fever booster vaccination. Source of these receptors: a man aged 18 to 30 who received the YFV17D yellow fever vaccine.

V is TRBV5-1 and J is TRBJ1-2; 8 bases match TRBD1. The V segment lost 4 bases and the J segment 7 bases; nucleotides outside the gene matches: 12. The CDR3 length is 15 residues. Germline CDR1 reads SGHRS; CDR2 reads YFSETQ. CDR3 amino acids: CASSPLWDRKGGYTF. The DNA of the CDR3 is TGCGCCAGCAGCCCGCTTTGGGACAGGAAAGGTGGCTACACCTTC.

J is TRBJ2-7 and V is TRBV7-2, with D unclear. Germline CDR1 reads SGHTA; CDR2 reads FQGNSA. The V and J ends lost 5 bases and 5 bases respectively, with 16 bases between them. The CDR3 totals 14 residues. For the CDR3, the DNA is TGTGCCAGCAGCCCCTCCCCGGGTGTCGACGAGCAGTACTTC. Encoded protein: CASSPSPGVDEQYF. Filled out from reference TRBV7-2 and TRBJ2-7, the complete variable domain reads GAGVSQSPSNKVTEKGKDVELRCDPISGHTALYWYRQSLGQGLEFLIYFQGNSAPDKSGLPSDRFSAERTGGSVSTLTIQRTQQEDSAVYLCASSPSPGVDEQYFGPGTRLTVT.

This clonotype has only a few counts. The genes are TRBV24-1 and TRBJ2-3; perhaps TRBD1 as D (5 bases). V was clipped by 5 bases and J by 7 bases, with 18 bases between them. Germline CDR1 is KGHDR and CDR2 is SFDVKD. The CDR3 loop spans 15 amino acids. CDR3 amino acids: CATSVTVSTVYTQYF. The CDR3 coding sequence is TGTGCCACCAGTGTTACGGTATCGACAGTTTATACGCAGTATTTT.

This clonotype has more than one count but fewer than ten. The chain carries TRBV5-5 and TRBJ2-7, with D possibly called TRBD1 or TRBD2 (5 bases each). Germline-derived CDR1 and CDR2 are SGHKS and YYEKEE (reference sequence). The CDR3 contains 14 residues. Trimming removed 2 bases at V and 4 bases at J, with 13 bases between. CDR3 protein: CASSLEGTVYEQYV. The CDR3 nucleotides are TGTGCCAGCAGCTTAGAGGGGACGGTGTACGAGCAGTACGTC.

The chain uses TRBV6-2 or TRBV6-3 and TRBJ2-7; maybe TRBD1 (5 bases). The CDR3 has 14 residues. Per germline, CDR1 MNHEY and CDR2 SVGEGT. Between the trimmed V and J ends, which lost 5 bases and 7 bases, there was a span of 18 bases. The CDR3 loop reads CASSQPQGKREQYV. Written as DNA, the CDR3 is TGTGCCAGCAGTCAACCTCAGGGCAAGAGGGAGCAGTACGTC.

The chain recombines TRBV6-5 with TRBJ2-1, with D perhaps matching TRBD2 (5 bases). Germline V lookup: CDR1 MNHEY, CDR2 SVGAGI. The CDR3 length is 17 residues. V was shortened by 5 bases and J by 0 bases, with 17 bases between the two germline ends. The CDR3 loop is CASSRVPRESSYNEQFF. Written as DNA, the CDR3 is TGTGCCAGCAGTAGGGTTCCGAGGGAGAGCTCCTACAATGAGCAGTTCTTC.

In DNA form, the CDR3 reads TGCGCCAGCAGCTTGGCCCCGGGGGTGTTTGATACGCAGTATTTT. Its translation is CASSLAPGVFDTQYF. The V call is TRBV5-1, the J call TRBJ2-3; TRBD2 might be the D (6 bases). The CDR3 loop spans 15 amino acids. Germline CDR1 reads SGHRS; CDR2 reads YFSETQ. The V end lost 0 bases, the J end lost 6 bases, and 14 bases lay between the germline ends.

This clonotype was counted between two and nine times. This chain uses TRBV5-5 with TRBJ2-7; 10 bases fit TRBD1. V lost 3 bases, J lost 6 bases, and 9 bases stayed unmatched. The CDR3 has 15 amino acids. In germline, CDR1 is SGHKS, CDR2 YYEKEE (reference sequence). The CDR3 region is CASSSTTGTGVEQYF. DNA of the CDR3: TGTGCCAGCAGCTCAACTACCGGGACAGGGGTCGAGCAGTACTTC. The full variable domain, rest sourced from reference TRBV5-5 and TRBJ2-7, is DAGVTQSPTHLIKTRGQQVTLRCSPISGHKSVSWYQQVLGQGPQFIFQYYEKEERGRGNFPDRFSARQFPNYSSELNVNALLLGDSALYLCASSSTTGTGVEQYFGPGTRLTVT.

This clonotype appeared a few times. J is TRBJ2-1 and V is TRBV14, with 8 bases identical to TRBD2. Germline CDR1 reads SGHDN; CDR2 reads FVKESK. The CDR3 length is 14 residues. The junction had 9 bases not matched to a gene; V was cut back by 8 bases and J by 6 bases. This chain's CDR3 is CASDRGGRRNEQFF. CDR3 coding DNA: TGTGCCAGCGACCGGGGGGGCCGACGCAATGAGCAGTTCTTC.

The chain uses TRBV20-1 and TRBJ1-5; 8 nucleotides align to TRBD1. Germline V gene sequence: CDR1 DFQATT, CDR2 SNEGSKA (reference sequence). The CDR3 covers 18 residues. J gave up 0 bases and V 6 bases, and 16 bases lay outside the gene matches. This CDR3 reads CSASQRDRIIYSNQPQHF. In DNA form, the CDR3 reads TGCAGTGCATCTCAGCGGGACAGGATAATTTATAGCAATCAGCCCCAGCATTTT.

This clonotype has more than one count but fewer than ten. The CDR3 is CASSPRWTQYF. CDR3 sequence (DNA): TGTGCCAGCAGTCCTCGATGGACCCAGTACTTC. The rearrangement uses TRBV12-3 or TRBV12-4 and TRBJ2-5; D call uncertain. The V and J ends lost 5 bases and 7 bases respectively, with 8 bases between them. The CDR3 is 11 residues long.

DNA for the CDR3: TGTGCCAGAAATGCTAGACTAGCGCCCTACGAGCAGTACGTC. Its translation: CARNARLAPYEQYV. This chain uses TRBV7-2 with TRBJ2-7, with 8 bases lining up with TRBD2. CDR1 SGHTA and CDR2 FQGNSA come from the germline V gene. The CDR3 sequence is 14 residues long. Trimming took 9 bases from V and 2 from J; bases not matched to a gene: 9.

V is TRBV14 and J is TRBJ2-5, with D unclear. The V gene's germline CDR1 is SGHDN and CDR2 FVKESK. Trimming took 5 bases from V and 4 from J, leaving 14 bases between them. The CDR3 runs 14 residues. This CDR3 is CASSSRPAGETQYF. Here the CDR3 DNA reads TGTGCCAGCAGCTCGCGGCCAGCCGGAGAGACCCAGTACTTC.

This clonotype was seen ten or more times. The V and J genes are TRBV9 and TRBJ2-3; D is ambiguous. Per germline, CDR1 SGDLS and CDR2 YYNGEE. The CDR3 has 12 residues. Trimming removed 5 bases from V and 6 bases from J, with 10 bases in between. The CDR3 loop is CASSVVPDTQYF. The CDR3 DNA reads as TGTGCCAGCAGTGTCGTTCCTGATACGCAGTATTTT.

This chain links TRBV24-1 with TRBJ2-5; 12 positions match TRBD2. Germline V gene lookup returns CDR1 KGHDR and CDR2 SFDVKD. J was trimmed by 4 bases and V by 4 bases; bases with no gene match: 3. This CDR3 is 15 amino acids long. The DNA for the CDR3 is TGTGCCACCAGTGAGCCGGGACTAGCGGGAGAGACCCAGTACTTC. Encoded protein: CATSEPGLAGETQYF.

This clonotype was counted a few times. The rearrangement joins TRBV5-1 to TRBJ1-6; D gene ambiguous. This CDR3 contains 14 residues. Trimming pared 5 bases from V and 6 bases from J, leaving 12 bases between. CDR1 and CDR2 (germline): SGHRS, YFSETQ. The CDR3 bases are TGCGCCAGCAGAGTCTTACTCAGTAATTCACCCCTCCACTTT. It translates to CASRVLLSNSPLHF.

This clonotype was recorded a few times. The chain has TRBV10-3 and TRBJ2-5; D is ambiguous. Germline assignment: CDR1 ENHRY and CDR2 SYGVKD. This CDR3 spans 11 amino acids. V was pared by 3 bases and J by 5 bases, with 4 bases between. The CDR3 bases are TGTGCCATCAGTGAATGGGAGACCCAGTACTTC. Translated, it gives CAISEWETQYF.

This clonotype showed up just a few times. The rearrangement joins TRBV14 to TRBJ2-3, with D hard to call. The germline V gene encodes CDR1 SGHDN and CDR2 FVKESK. V was clipped by 4 bases and J by 3 bases, with 17 bases between them. The CDR3 is made up of 16 amino acids. This CDR3 reads CASSRGPYLATDTQYF. CDR3 coding DNA: TGTGCCAGCAGCCGGGGTCCGTACCTCGCGACAGATACGCAGTATTTT.

V and J are TRBV6-5 and TRBJ1-1; D is uncertain. CDR1 is MNHEY, CDR2 SVGAGI, per germline. The CDR3 is 12 amino acids. The V gene lost 2 bases and the J gene lost 3 bases, with 4 bases spanning the gap. CDR3 coding DNA: TGTGCCAGCAGTTACGGAGACACTGAAGCTTTCTTT. It is translated as CASSYGDTEAFF.

This clonotype was recorded many times. The chain uses TRBV6-5 and TRBJ2-5; weak D call: TRBD2 (6 bases). Germline assignment: CDR1 MNHEY and CDR2 SVGAGI. Trimming pared 2 bases from V and 7 bases from J, leaving 8 bases between. The CDR3 sequence is 12 residues long. The CDR3, as DNA: TGTGCCAGCAGTTACATGGGGGGGACCCAGTACTTC. It translates to CASSYMGGTQYF.

This clonotype came up many times. V usage is TRBV3-1 and J usage is TRBJ2-3; D is ambiguous. In germline, CDR1 is LGHDT, CDR2 YNNKEL (reference sequence). Trimming stripped 1 base from V and 6 bases from J, with 8 bases between. The CDR3 contains 13 residues. CDR3 residues: CASSQGLADTQYF. Written as DNA, the CDR3 is TGTGCCAGCAGCCAAGGGTTGGCTGATACGCAGTATTTT.